What follows are 16 T cell receptor beta chains derived from one specimen sequenced in a study of blood T cell repertoires in COVID-19. Data came from immunoSEQ multiplex PCR; TCRdb stores just in-frame clones and leaves some out. This table holds 300,000 to 400,000 clones, less than 85% found once. The sample was PBMCs or T cells enriched from blood (not recorded which). The receptors come from a woman between 25 and 40 years old who had been exposed to COVID-19.

The rearrangement links TRBV6-5 to TRBJ1-2; tentatively, D is TRBD1 (5 bases). Trimming removed 6 bases from V and 0 bases from J, with 14 bases in between. The CDR3 loop spans 15 amino acids. Germline V gives CDR1 MNHEY, CDR2 SVGAGI. The CDR3 DNA reads as TGTGCCAGCAGCGACAGACAGACCCCTAACTATGGCTACACCTTC. Its translation: CASSDRQTPNYGYTF.

V and J are TRBV4-1 and TRBJ2-3; 8 bases match TRBD2. The CDR3 is 19 residues long. Unmatched junction bases numbered 16, after V lost 1 base and J lost 4 bases. Germline CDR1 is MGHRA and CDR2 is YSYEKL. For the CDR3, the DNA is TGCGCCAGCAGCCAAGCCGAAATTTGGCGTAGCGGGACTGCAGATACGCAGTATTTT. Amino acids: CASSQAEIWRSGTADTQYF.

The chain has TRBV3-1 (or the pseudogene TRBV3-2) and TRBJ2-5, with 12 bases fitting TRBD2. The CDR3 runs to 14 residues. Germline CDR1 reads LGHDT; CDR2 reads YNNKEL (reference sequence). With 3 bases clipped from V and 5 bases from J, the junction kept 1 base outside the gene matches. DNA of the CDR3: TGTGCCAGCAGCCATACTAGCGGGAGGGAGACCCAGTACTTC. Translating gives CASSHTSGRETQYF.

The CDR3 DNA reads TGTGCCAGCAGCCTGGGAGGTTCGAGCTCCTACAATGAGCAGTTCTTC. Protein: CASSLGGSSSYNEQFF. The chain couples TRBV5-6 to TRBJ2-1, with D maybe TRBD2 (6 bases). This CDR3 has 16 amino acids. Per germline, CDR1 SGHDT and CDR2 YYEEEE. Trimming cost V 4 bases and J 0 bases, with 14 bases left between them.

The chain employs TRBV7-9 and TRBJ2-3; D is uncertain. Trimming shortened V by 5 bases and J by 3 bases, and 9 bases separated the two germline ends. Germline V CDR1 and CDR2: SEHNR, FQNEAQ (reference sequence). The length of the CDR3 is 13 residues. For the CDR3, the DNA is TGTGCCAGCAGCCCCTCTAGTACAGATACGCAGTATTTT. Amino acids: CASSPSSTDTQYF.

This clone was recorded once. This chain uses TRBV2 with TRBJ2-2, with D unresolved. V was clipped by 5 bases and J by 4 bases, with 17 bases between them. Germline lookup yields CDR1 SNHLY and CDR2 FYNNEI. The CDR3 is 16 residues long. The CDR3 nucleotides are TGTGCCAGCAGTCAAGATGTAGGAGCCAGCACCGGGGAGCTGTTTTTT. Translated: CASSQDVGASTGELFF.

The chain has TRBV5-1 and TRBJ2-1; 10 bases line up with TRBD2. V shed 2 bases, J shed 10 bases, and the junction held 9 bases outside the gene matches. The CDR3 contains 15 residues. Germline CDR1 SGHRS, CDR2 YFSETQ. CDR3: CASSFITSGVVEQFF. The CDR3 nucleotides read TGCGCCAGCAGCTTCATCACTAGCGGGGTTGTCGAGCAGTTCTTC.

The rearrangement joins TRBV28 to TRBJ1-4; tentative D call: TRBD1 (5 bases). The CDR3 has 16 amino acids. The germline V gene has CDR1 MDHEN and CDR2 SYDVKM. V gave up 4 bases and J gave up 9 bases, with 21 bases separating them. CDR3 residues: CASSSLGGSDSQKLFF. CDR3 bases: TGTGCCAGCAGTTCACTGGGGGGGAGCGACTCTCAAAAACTGTTTTTT.

The chain carries TRBV2 and TRBJ2-7; D call uncertain. Germline loops: CDR1 SNHLY, CDR2 FYNNEI. Trimming pared 6 bases from V and 2 bases from J, leaving 14 bases between. The length of the CDR3 is 14 residues. CDR3 in amino acids: CASRPGSSTYEQYF. The CDR3 DNA follows: TGTGCCAGCAGGCCCGGGTCGTCGACCTACGAGCAGTACTTC.

The rearrangement links TRBV3-1 (or the pseudogene TRBV3-2) to TRBJ1-2; D call uncertain. CDR3 length: 13 amino acids. Trimming stripped 0 bases from V and 5 bases from J, with 7 bases between. Germline V gene lookup returns CDR1 LGHDT and CDR2 YNNKEL (reference sequence). The CDR3 loop reads CASSQEQPYGYTF. The CDR3 bases are TGTGCCAGCAGCCAAGAACAGCCTTATGGCTACACCTTC.

This clone appeared a few times. This sequence joins TRBV5-6 and TRBJ1-1, with D hard to call. The CDR3 is made up of 14 amino acids. Trimming left V 4 bases short and J 3 bases short, with 13 bases between. Germline CDR1 is SGHDT and CDR2 is YYEEEE. The CDR3: CASSPLGEDTEAFF. In DNA, the CDR3 is TGTGCCAGCAGCCCCCTTGGGGAGGACACTGAAGCTTTCTTT.

This clone was seen once. CDR3 sequence reads: CASSLNPGQGWETQYF. The CDR3 region has the DNA TGTGCCAGCAGCTTAAATCCGGGACAGGGGTGGGAGACCCAGTACTTC. This chain links TRBV7-8 with TRBJ2-5; 10 nucleotides match TRBD1. Germline lookup yields CDR1 SGHVS and CDR2 FQNEAQ. The CDR3 is made up of 16 amino acids. The V segment lost 2 bases and the J segment 5 bases; nucleotides outside the gene matches: 8.

This clone was detected once. This chain uses TRBV24-1 with TRBJ1-2, with 7 bases fitting TRBD1. Germline CDR1 and CDR2: KGHDR and SFDVKD. The CDR3 totals 14 residues. J gave up 4 bases and V 6 bases, and 7 bases lay outside the gene matches. CDR3 in DNA: TGTGCCACCAGTCAGGGGGTTTCTCCCTATGGCTACACCTTC. Translating it yields CATSQGVSPYGYTF.

This chain uses TRBV4-1 with TRBJ2-1; TRBD2 agrees at 7 bases. The CDR3 length is 18 residues. CDR1 is MGHRA and CDR2 is YSYEKL in the germline V gene. Unmatched junction bases numbered 11, after V lost 0 bases and J lost 3 bases. CDR3 residues: CASSQEVPSGTLYNEQFF. CDR3 nucleotides: TGCGCCAGCAGCCAAGAGGTTCCCAGCGGGACCCTCTACAATGAGCAGTTCTTC.

This chain joins TRBV6-2 or TRBV6-3 and TRBJ1-1, with a tentative D call TRBD1 (5 bases). The CDR3 totals 14 residues. V was clipped by 3 bases and J by 1 base, with 9 bases between them. Germline CDR1 reads MNHEY; CDR2 reads SVGEGT. The CDR3 region is CASSYNRPNTEAFF. The CDR3 nucleotides read TGTGCCAGCAGTTATAACAGGCCGAACACTGAAGCTTTCTTT.

The chain employs TRBV5-5 and TRBJ1-1; no reliable D call. Trimming took 2 bases from V and 0 from J, leaving 8 bases between them. The CDR3 covers 14 residues. CDR1 and CDR2 from the germline V gene are SGHKS and YYEKEE (reference sequence). The CDR3 DNA reads as TGTGCCAGCAGCTTAGGAGGAATGAACACTGAAGCTTTCTTT. This encodes CASSLGGMNTEAFF.